The rows below give T cell receptor beta chains drawn from one sample of a study of cytomegalovirus exposure and HLA in healthy donors. Produced via immunoSEQ multiplex PCR; TCRdb's table is partial and in-frame only. The data hold 110,000 or so clones, with around four fifths observed a single time. Sample: PBMCs. These receptors all stem from a woman aged 40 to 50 in good health and CMV-seropositive. Both conserved end residues are part of each CDR3. The order of the fields is D gene, clone size, J gene, V gene, CDR3 DNA, CDR3 protein. A D gene is named only where the DNA matches it firmly. Rows give clone size only sometimes, using once, few, many, or a class for an expanded clone.

>TRBD1|NA|TRBJ1-2|TRBV4-1
TGCGCCAGCAGCCAAGATCTACGACAGGGGGGGTTGGATGACTACACCTTC
CASSQDLRQGGLDDYTF
>TRBD2|NA|TRBJ2-3|TRBV2
TGTGCCAGCATTACTAGCGGGAGTGGGACAGATACGCAGTATTTT
CASITSGSGTDTQYF
>TRBD2|NA|TRBJ2-1|TRBV12-5
TGTGCTAGTGGTTTGGGGTGGGGGGTAGCGGGAGCGTATGAGCAGTTCTTC
CASGLGWGVAGAYEQFF
>NA|NA|TRBJ1-5|TRBV6-6
TGTGCCAGCATAGGGCAGGGGAAAAATCAGCCCCAGCATTTT
CASIGQGKNQPQHF
>NA|NA|TRBJ2-5|TRBV18
TGTGCCAGCTCCCCCCCTCTGGGCGAGAGAGAGACCCAGTACTTC
CASSPPLGERETQYF
>TRBD2|few|TRBJ2-1|TRBV5-1
TGCGCCAGCAGCTTGGGCGTAGCGGGGGGTGGGAAGTTCTTC
CASSLGVAGGGKFF
>TRBD1|NA|TRBJ1-6|TRBV7-6
TGTGCCAGCAGCTTTACACAGGGGGCCCCTAATTCACCCCTCCACTTT
CASSFTQGAPNSPLHF
>NA|NA|TRBJ2-7|TRBV4-3
TGCGCCAGCAGCCTCCAACTAGATTCCTACGAGCAGTACTTC
CASSLQLDSYEQYF
>NA|NA|TRBJ2-5|TRBV28
TGTGCCAGCAGTGTACAGGCTTTGTACCAAGAGACCCAGTACTTC
CASSVQALYQETQYF
>TRBD1|NA|TRBJ2-1|TRBV7-9
TGTGCCAGCAGCACAGGGGGCATCTACAATGAGCAGTTCTTC
CASSTGGIYNEQFF
>NA|NA|TRBJ2-2|TRBV28
TGTGCCAGCAGCTCCCCAGCGTACACCGGGGAGCTGTTTTTT
CASSSPAYTGELFF
>NA|NA|TRBJ2-5|TRBV20-1
TGCAGTGCTAGTTCGCGGGAGACCCAGTACTTC
CSASSRETQYF
>NA|NA|TRBJ1-2|TRBV18
TGTGCCAGCTCACCTAGGGCAGGGCTTAGCACCTTC
CASSPRAGLSTF
>NA|NA|TRBJ2-1|TRBV5-1
TGCGCCAGCAGCTTGGAGGGGTTCTACAATGAGCAGTTCTTC
CASSLEGFYNEQFF
>NA|NA|TRBJ1-2|TRBV5-1
TGCGCCAGCAAAAACGGTAACTATGGCTACACCTTC
CASKNGNYGYTF
>TRBD2|NA|TRBJ2-1|TRBV19
TGTGCCAGTAGTACCGGTCTAGCGGACCAATACAATGAGCAGTTCTTC
CASSTGLADQYNEQFF
>NA|NA|TRBJ2-7|TRBV6-5
TGTGCCAGCAGTTACTGGGGCAGGCACTCCTACGAGCAGTACTTC
CASSYWGRHSYEQYF
>TRBD1|NA|TRBJ2-7|TRBV5-4
TGTGCCAGCAGCGCACCGGGACAGGTTGCCTACGAGCAGTACTTC
CASSAPGQVAYEQYF
>NA|few|TRBJ2-3|TRBV27
TGTGCCACCGCGGACATTAACACAGATACGCAGTATTTT
CATADINTDTQYF
>TRBD1|NA|TRBJ2-2|TRBV11-2
TGTGCCAGCAGCTTGAGGACAGGAGCGAACACCGGGGAGCTGTTTTTT
CASSLRTGANTGELFF
>NA|NA|TRBJ2-2|TRBV5-1
TGCGCCAGCAGCTTGGGAGCCTTGAGCACCGGGGAGCTGTTTTTT
CASSLGALSTGELFF
>TRBD1|few|TRBJ2-2|TRBV6-1
TGTGCCAGCAGTGTCCTACCGGGACAGGGGGTCACCGGGGAGCTGTTTTTT
CASSVLPGQGVTGELFF
>TRBD1|NA|TRBJ2-5|TRBV11-2
TGTGCCAGCAGCTCATACAGGGGACCCCAAGAGGCCCAGTACTTC
CASSSYRGPQEAQYF
>TRBD2|NA|TRBJ2-1|TRBV2
TGTGCCACCTCCTCAACTAGCGTCGGGGGTGGTGAGCAGTTCTTC
CATSSTSVGGGEQFF
>TRBD2|NA|TRBJ2-3|TRBV5-1
TGCGCCAGCAGCTTGGGTGGACTAGCGGGGGGCTCTTCAGATACGCAGTATTTT
CASSLGGLAGGSSDTQYF
>NA|NA|TRBJ2-2|TRBV11-2
TGTGCCAGCAGCGTCGATAAAATCGGGATCGAGTCGAACACCGGGGAGCTGTTTTTT
CASSVDKIGIESNTGELFF
>NA|NA|TRBJ1-4|TRBV7-2
TGTGCCAGCAGCTCGCAACAGGGAACTAATGAAAAACTGTTTTTT
CASSSQQGTNEKLFF
>NA|NA|TRBJ2-5|TRBV5-1
TGCGCCAGCACCCCGGGGAACATTCAAGAGACCCAGTACTTC
CASTPGNIQETQYF
>TRBD2|NA|TRBJ2-3|TRBV11-2
TGTGCCAGCAGCTTGGATACTAGCGGGGGCACAGATACGCAGTATTTT
CASSLDTSGGTDTQYF
>TRBD2|NA|TRBJ2-3|TRBV5-4
TGTGCCAGCAGCGGGGTGCGGGAGGGCCGTATAGATACGCAGTATTTT
CASSGVREGRIDTQYF
>NA|NA|TRBJ2-7|TRBV9
TGTGCCAGCAGCGCCTCCTTGCATCCCCAGGGATTAGGGGCCTACGAGCAGTACTTC
CASSASLHPQGLGAYEQYF
>NA|few|TRBJ2-7|TRBV6-1
TGTGCCAGCAGTGAAGGGGGGCACGTCTACGAGCAGTACTTC
CASSEGGHVYEQYF
>NA|NA|TRBJ2-4|TRBV6-1
TGTGCCAGCAGTGAAGTTTGGAGACTCAGACAGTACTTC
CASSEVWRLRQYF
>TRBD2|NA|TRBJ2-7|TRBV11-3
TGTGCCAGCAAAAGGGGGACTAGCGGGATATACGAGCAGTACTTC
CASKRGTSGIYEQYF
>TRBD1|NA|TRBJ1-1|TRBV15
TGTGCCACCAGCAGTCCGACAGGGGGGAACACTGAAGCTTTCTTT
CATSSPTGGNTEAFF